These 17 T cell receptor beta chains were all obtained from the same sample, sequenced in a study of somatic mutations in cytotoxic T cells in rheumatoid arthritis. Assay used: immunoSEQ multiplex PCR; TCRdb lists only in-frame clones, some missing. The sample shows 9,500 to 13,000 clones, 79% of them seen only once. The sequenced sample consisted of CD8+ T cells sorted from blood. The source of these receptors is an adult with rheumatoid arthritis.

This chain uses TRBV7-9 with TRBJ2-7, with D hard to call. This CDR3 contains 12 residues. Germline-derived CDR1 and CDR2 are SEHNR and FQNEAQ (reference sequence). V lost 5 bases, J lost 4 bases, and 9 bases lay in between. CDR3 bases: TGTGCCAGCAGCGCCCCATTTTACGAGCAGTACTTC. As protein: CASSAPFYEQYF.

V is TRBV5-1 and J is TRBJ2-7; no definite D call. Germline CDR1 reads SGHRS; CDR2 reads YFSETQ. This CDR3 has 15 residues. The germline V and J ends were trimmed by 4 bases and 3 bases, with 17 bases remaining between them. CDR3 sequence (DNA): TGCGCCAGCAGCGACCCTTTTACAGTGATCTACGAGCAGTACTTC. Its protein product is CASSDPFTVIYEQYF. Variable domain in full (rest from reference TRBV5-1 and TRBJ2-7): KAGVTQTPRYLIKTRGQQVTLSCSPISGHRSVSWYQQTPGQGLQFLFEYFSETQRNKGNFPGRFSGRQFSNSRSEMNVSTLELGDSALYLCASSDPFTVIYEQYFGPGTRLTVT.

The chain carries TRBV29-1 and TRBJ2-7, with 10 positions matching TRBD2. This CDR3 is built from 15 residues. Per the germline V gene, CDR1 is SQVTM and CDR2 is ANQGSEA. V dropped 5 bases and J dropped 7; count of bases not matched to a gene: 14. CDR3 sequence: CSVPYEREGRWEQYF. The DNA for the CDR3 is TGCAGCGTTCCCTACGAGCGGGAGGGCCGTTGGGAGCAGTACTTC.

CDR3 bases: TGCGCCAGCAGCCAAGGCGGGAGAGATGTCAATGAGCAGTTCTTC. Its protein is CASSQGGRDVNEQFF. The rearrangement joins TRBV4-3 to TRBJ2-1; 7 bases match TRBD2. The CDR3 loop spans 15 amino acids. The V and J ends lost 1 base and 6 bases, in that order; junction bases with no gene match: 6. Germline V gives CDR1 LGHNA, CDR2 YSLEER.

CDR3 sequence reads: CASSSPAEQFF. The CDR3 DNA sequence: TGTGCCAGCAGTTCCCCTGCTGAGCAGTTCTTC. This chain links TRBV6-5 with TRBJ2-1, with D uncertain. Trimming stripped 4 bases from V and 9 bases from J, with 7 bases between. The germline V gene encodes CDR1 MNHEY and CDR2 SVGAGI. The CDR3 spans 11 residues.

The J gene is TRBJ1-3, the V gene TRBV9; D call uncertain. This CDR3 is built from 15 residues. Germline CDR1 is SGDLS and CDR2 is YYNGEE. The germline V and J ends were trimmed by 0 bases and 1 base, with 8 bases remaining between them. In DNA, the CDR3 is TGTGCCAGCAGCGTAGGAGCTAATTCTGGAAACACCATATATTTT. Residues: CASSVGANSGNTIYF. The variable domain in full, completed from reference TRBV9 and TRBJ1-3, reads DSGVTQTPKHLITATGQRVTLRCSPRSGDLSVYWYQQSLDQGLQFLIQYYNGEERAKGNILERFSAQQFPDLHSELNLSSLELGDSALYFCASSVGANSGNTIYFGEGSWLTVV.

V is TRBV5-6 and J is TRBJ1-1; 7 nucleotides line up with TRBD1. The CDR3 runs 15 residues. Germline V gene data show CDR1 as SGHDT and CDR2 as YYEEEE. Germline trimming cut 3 bases from V and 1 base from J; bases unmatched to any gene: 6. CDR3 in amino acids: CASSWTGSWNTEAFF. DNA for the CDR3: TGTGCCAGCAGCTGGACAGGTAGTTGGAACACTGAAGCTTTCTTT. The entire variable domain, with the rest obtained from reference TRBV5-6 and TRBJ1-1, is as follows: DAGVTQSPTHLIKTRGQQVTLRCSPKSGHDTVSWYQQALGQGPQFIFQYYEEEERQRGNFPDRFSGHQFPNYSSELNVNALLLGDSALYLCASSWTGSWNTEAFFGQGTRLTVV.

The rearrangement uses TRBV7-9 and TRBJ2-5, with a possible D match to TRBD2 (5 bases). The V end was cut by 5 bases, the J end by 5 bases, with 15 bases between. Germline V CDR1 and CDR2: SEHNR, FQNEAQ (reference sequence). The CDR3 spans 14 residues. The CDR3 loop is CASSPDSHPETQYF. The CDR3 bases are TGTGCCAGCAGCCCGGACTCCCATCCGGAGACCCAGTACTTC. Supplemented by reference TRBV7-9 and TRBJ2-5, the full variable domain reads DTGVSQNPRHKITKRGQNVTFRCDPISEHNRLYWYRQTLGQGPEFLTYFQNEAQLEKSRLLSDRFSAERPKGSFSTLEIQRTEQGDSAMYLCASSPDSHPETQYFGPGTRLLVL.

The chain has TRBV4-1 and TRBJ1-2; D may be TRBD1 (5 bases). This CDR3 is 14 amino acids long. Trimming cost V 1 base and J 4 bases, with 10 bases left between them. Germline V gene sequence: CDR1 MGHRA, CDR2 YSYEKL. The CDR3 DNA is TGCGCCAGCAGCCAAGTGCAGGGCAGCTATGGCTACACCTTC. This gives the protein CASSQVQGSYGYTF.

This chain connects TRBV27 to TRBJ2-7; possible D gene TRBD2, 6 bases. Germline assignment: CDR1 MNHEY and CDR2 SMNVEV (reference sequence). V was clipped by 3 bases and J by 3 bases, with 12 bases between them. This CDR3 contains 14 residues. The CDR3 here is CASSLEGASYEQYF. CDR3 DNA: TGTGCCAGCAGTTTGGAGGGCGCGAGCTACGAGCAGTACTTC.

This clone was detected only a few times. The V call is TRBV7-9, the J call TRBJ1-1, with 12 bases aligning to TRBD1. CDR3 size: 16 residues. V lost 5 bases to trimming and J lost 5 bases; unmatched junction nucleotides: 9. Germline CDR1 reads SEHNR; CDR2 reads FQNEAQ (reference sequence). In nucleotides, the CDR3 is TGTGCCAGCAGCATCGGGACAGGGGGCGGAATAACTGAAGCTTTCTTT. Its translation: CASSIGTGGGITEAFF.

This chain uses TRBV9 with TRBJ2-1, with TRBD2 matching over 9 bases. This CDR3 comprises 15 residues. Germline-derived CDR1 and CDR2 are SGDLS and YYNGEE. Trimming cost V 4 bases and J 5 bases; bases outside gene matches: 7. The CDR3 region has the DNA TGTGCCAGCAGCCCAATTAGCGGGAGAGACAATGAGCAGTTCTTC. It encodes CASSPISGRDNEQFF.

The CDR3 DNA reads as TGTGCCACCAGCAGGTACTTCCATGAGCAGTTCTTC. It is translated as CATSRYFHEQFF. The chain joins TRBV15 to TRBJ2-1; D remains unclear. The CDR3 totals 12 residues. Germline CDR1 and CDR2: LNHNV and YYDKDF (reference sequence). With 3 bases removed from V and 8 bases from J, the gap between germline ends came to 8 bases.

V gene TRBV6-5 combines with J gene TRBJ2-1; TRBD2 agrees at 14 bases. This CDR3 contains 15 residues. Per germline, CDR1 MNHEY and CDR2 SVGAGI. V lost 9 bases and J lost 4; bases outside the gene matches: 5. CDR3 DNA sequence: TGTGCCAGTCAGACTAGCGGGGGGGATTACAATGAGCAGTTCTTC. Residues: CASQTSGGDYNEQFF.

V usage is TRBV7-6 and J usage is TRBJ2-2, with D hard to call. Germline V lookup: CDR1 SGHVS, CDR2 FNYEAQ. This CDR3 has 11 residues. V gave up 2 bases and J gave up 5 bases, with 0 bases separating them. DNA for the CDR3: TGTGCCAGCAGCTTAACCGGGGAGCTGTTTTTT. Encoded protein: CASSLTGELFF.

The chain employs TRBV5-1 and TRBJ1-2; tentative D call: TRBD1 (5 bases). This CDR3 contains 15 residues. V was shortened by 4 bases and J by 7 bases, with 20 bases between the two germline ends. Germline-derived CDR1 and CDR2 are SGHRS and YFSETQ. This CDR3 is CASSPNRDPISGYTF. Here the CDR3 DNA reads TGCGCCAGCAGCCCCAACCGGGACCCCATCAGTGGCTACACCTTC.

This clone was seen only a few times. The chain has TRBV19 and TRBJ1-1; D unresolved. Germline V CDR1 and CDR2: LNHDA, SQIVND (reference sequence). The germline V and J ends were trimmed by 7 bases and 6 bases, with 6 bases remaining between them. There are 10 residues in the CDR3. CDR3 DNA sequence: TGTGCCAGTATAATCGCTGAAGCTTTCTTT. Its protein product is CASIIAEAFF.